These T cell receptor beta chains were read from a single sample in a study of cytomegalovirus exposure and HLA in healthy donors. Some clones are missing from TCRdb's copy, which holds only in-frame ones; the method was immunoSEQ multiplex PCR. The data contain 100,000 or so clones, roughly 78% of them singletons. Material for sequencing was PBMCs. The receptors here all came from a woman in her forties in good health and CMV-seropositive. Both conserved end residues are part of each CDR3. A D gene is named only where the DNA matches it firmly. Some rows mark clone size as missing; the rest say once, few, many or name a class of expanded clone.

J gene: TRBJ2-2
D gene: TRBD2
clone size: NA
V gene: TRBV9
CDR3 protein: CASSKKWGLAGHGELFF
CDR3 DNA: TGTGCCAGCAGTAAAAAGTGGGGACTAGCGGGTCACGGGGAGCTGTTTTTT

J gene: TRBJ1-1
D gene: NA
clone size: few
V gene: TRBV6-4
CDR3 protein: CASSWEVDLMNTEAFF
CDR3 DNA: TGTGCCAGCAGCTGGGAGGTGGATCTCATGAACACTGAAGCTTTCTTT

J gene: TRBJ1-4
D gene: NA
clone size: NA
V gene: TRBV19
CDR3 protein: CASSPRAGAREKLFF
CDR3 DNA: TGTGCCAGTAGCCCGAGGGCGGGGGCTCGAGAAAAACTGTTTTTT

J gene: TRBJ2-2
D gene: NA
clone size: NA
V gene: TRBV5-6
CDR3 protein: CASSLVLAKNTGELFF
CDR3 DNA: TGTGCCAGCAGCTTGGTCCTAGCTAAGAACACCGGGGAGCTGTTTTTT

J gene: TRBJ2-7
D gene: NA
clone size: NA
V gene: TRBV19
CDR3 protein: CASQQGNEQYF
CDR3 DNA: TGTGCCAGCCAACAGGGAAACGAGCAGTACTTC

J gene: TRBJ2-1
D gene: TRBD2
clone size: NA
V gene: TRBV29-1
CDR3 protein: CTGGSVAGDNEQFF
CDR3 DNA: TGCACGGGAGGATCTGTGGCGGGCGACAATGAGCAGTTCTTC

J gene: TRBJ2-2
D gene: NA
clone size: NA
V gene: TRBV2
CDR3 protein: CASSQTPGQGSSGELFF
CDR3 DNA: TGTGCCAGCAGTCAGACCCCCGGCCAGGGATCCTCCGGGGAGCTGTTTTTT

J gene: TRBJ1-5
D gene: TRBD1
clone size: NA
V gene: TRBV2
CDR3 protein: CATNRGEGQPQHF
CDR3 DNA: TGTGCCACCAACAGGGGCGAAGGACAGCCCCAGCATTTT

J gene: TRBJ2-5
D gene: TRBD1
clone size: NA
V gene: TRBV5-1
CDR3 protein: CASSHTGDRGLGGTQYF
CDR3 DNA: TGCGCCAGCAGCCATACCGGGGACAGGGGCCTGGGTGGGACCCAGTACTTC

J gene: TRBJ2-3
D gene: NA
clone size: NA
V gene: TRBV15
CDR3 protein: CAASAGLSTDTQYF
CDR3 DNA: TGTGCCGCCAGCGCAGGACTGAGCACAGATACGCAGTATTTT

J gene: TRBJ2-7
D gene: TRBD2
clone size: NA
V gene: TRBV19
CDR3 protein: CASSRIAGGPTYEQYF
CDR3 DNA: TGTGCCAGTAGTAGGATAGCGGGAGGCCCTACCTACGAGCAGTACTTC

J gene: TRBJ2-7
D gene: NA
clone size: NA
V gene: TRBV7-2
CDR3 protein: CASSEPRLTYEQYF
CDR3 DNA: TGTGCCAGCAGCGAACCCAGGCTAACCTACGAGCAGTACTTC

J gene: TRBJ2-1
D gene: NA
clone size: NA
V gene: TRBV11-3
CDR3 protein: CASSLDFAGEQFF
CDR3 DNA: TGTGCCAGCAGCTTAGATTTTGCCGGTGAGCAGTTCTTC

J gene: TRBJ2-7
D gene: NA
clone size: NA
V gene: TRBV27
CDR3 protein: CASSLSRAYEQYF
CDR3 DNA: TGTGCCAGCAGTTTATCCAGGGCGTACGAGCAGTACTTC

J gene: TRBJ2-3
D gene: NA
clone size: NA
V gene: TRBV29-1
CDR3 protein: CSTMGGGRGTQYF
CDR3 DNA: TGCAGCACAATGGGAGGGGGTCGGGGTACGCAGTATTTT

J gene: TRBJ2-3
D gene: TRBD2
clone size: NA
V gene: TRBV30
CDR3 protein: CAWSSGTSGVFTDTQYF
CDR3 DNA: TGTGCCTGGAGTAGTGGGACTAGCGGGGTTTTCACAGATACGCAGTATTTT

J gene: TRBJ2-1
D gene: TRBD1
clone size: NA
V gene: TRBV28
CDR3 protein: CASREPGTGDHEQFF
CDR3 DNA: TGTGCCAGCAGGGAACCCGGGACAGGGGACCATGAGCAGTTCTTC

J gene: TRBJ2-1
D gene: NA
clone size: NA
V gene: TRBV4-3
CDR3 protein: CASSQDFLASYNEQFF
CDR3 DNA: TGCGCCAGCAGCCAAGATTTCCTAGCCTCCTACAATGAGCAGTTCTTC

J gene: TRBJ1-1
D gene: TRBD1
clone size: NA
V gene: TRBV13
CDR3 protein: CASSRGGDTEAFF
CDR3 DNA: TGTGCCAGCAGCCGAGGGGGCGACACTGAAGCTTTCTTT

J gene: TRBJ1-4
D gene: TRBD1
clone size: NA
V gene: TRBV6-1
CDR3 protein: CASSMGQTNEKLFF
CDR3 DNA: TGTGCCAGCAGTATGGGACAGACAAATGAAAAACTGTTTTTT

J gene: TRBJ2-3
D gene: TRBD2
clone size: NA
V gene: TRBV6-5
CDR3 protein: CASKDPSGTSNTQYF
CDR3 DNA: TGTGCCAGCAAAGACCCTAGCGGTACCTCTAATACGCAGTATTTT

J gene: TRBJ2-3
D gene: NA
clone size: NA
V gene: TRBV19
CDR3 protein: CASSIFKTARTDTQYF
CDR3 DNA: TGTGCCAGTAGTATTTTTAAGACAGCTCGGACAGATACGCAGTATTTT

J gene: TRBJ2-5
D gene: NA
clone size: NA
V gene: TRBV9
CDR3 protein: CASSVESSGYETQYF
CDR3 DNA: TGTGCCAGCAGCGTAGAGTCAAGCGGGTATGAGACCCAGTACTTC

J gene: TRBJ1-5
D gene: NA
clone size: once
V gene: TRBV6-6
CDR3 protein: CASSQTGSNQPQHF
CDR3 DNA: TGTGCCAGCAGTCAGACAGGTAGCAATCAGCCCCAGCATTTT

J gene: TRBJ1-1
D gene: TRBD1
clone size: NA
V gene: TRBV7-2
CDR3 protein: CASSLEGARTEAFF
CDR3 DNA: TGTGCCAGCAGCTTAGAGGGGGCGCGCACTGAAGCTTTCTTT

J gene: TRBJ2-1
D gene: TRBD1
clone size: NA
V gene: TRBV29-1
CDR3 protein: CSVEDLRDSRYNEQFF
CDR3 DNA: TGCAGCGTTGAAGATCTCAGGGACAGTAGGTACAATGAGCAGTTCTTC

J gene: TRBJ2-3
D gene: TRBD2
clone size: NA
V gene: TRBV28
CDR3 protein: CASSFGRLAGADTQYF
CDR3 DNA: TGTGCCAGCAGTTTTGGCAGACTAGCGGGTGCAGATACGCAGTATTTT

J gene: TRBJ2-5
D gene: TRBD1
clone size: few
V gene: TRBV10-3
CDR3 protein: CAIRATGGQETQYF
CDR3 DNA: TGTGCCATCAGGGCCACAGGGGGCCAAGAGACCCAGTACTTC

J gene: TRBJ2-2
D gene: NA
clone size: NA
V gene: TRBV29-1
CDR3 protein: CSVEGERSLTGELFF
CDR3 DNA: TGCAGCGTTGAAGGGGAGAGATCACTCACCGGGGAGCTGTTTTTT

J gene: TRBJ2-3
D gene: NA
clone size: NA
V gene: TRBV5-1
CDR3 protein: CASTITGEGVDTQYF
CDR3 DNA: TGCGCCAGCACTATAACGGGAGAAGGAGTAGATACGCAGTATTTT

J gene: TRBJ2-7
D gene: NA
clone size: NA
V gene: TRBV15
CDR3 protein: CATSSEGGSHYEQYF
CDR3 DNA: TGTGCCACCAGCAGTGAGGGGGGGAGCCACTACGAGCAGTACTTC

J gene: TRBJ1-2
D gene: NA
clone size: NA
V gene: TRBV28
CDR3 protein: CASSLSDYGYTF
CDR3 DNA: TGTGCCAGCAGTTTATCGGACTATGGCTACACCTTC

J gene: TRBJ2-7
D gene: NA
clone size: NA
V gene: TRBV7-2
CDR3 protein: CASSSTYEQYF
CDR3 DNA: TGTGCCAGCAGCTCCACATACGAGCAGTACTTC

J gene: TRBJ2-1
D gene: TRBD2
clone size: NA
V gene: TRBV11-3
CDR3 protein: CASSHGGYNEQFF
CDR3 DNA: TGTGCCAGCAGCCACGGGGGGTACAATGAGCAGTTCTTC

J gene: TRBJ1-2
D gene: NA
clone size: NA
V gene: TRBV29-1
CDR3 protein: CSTSGTREGYGYTF
CDR3 DNA: TGCAGCACGAGTGGGACCAGGGAGGGCTATGGCTACACCTTC

J gene: TRBJ2-7
D gene: TRBD2
clone size: once
V gene: TRBV7-3
CDR3 protein: CASSLQAGGSYEQYF
CDR3 DNA: TGTGCTAGCAGCCTACAAGCGGGAGGTTCCTACGAGCAGTACTTC

J gene: TRBJ2-7
D gene: NA
clone size: NA
V gene: TRBV14
CDR3 protein: CASSQGRNSYEQYF
CDR3 DNA: TGTGCCAGCAGCCAAGGGCGGAACTCCTACGAGCAGTACTTC

J gene: TRBJ2-1
D gene: TRBD2
clone size: NA
V gene: TRBV5-1
CDR3 protein: CASTYAGLAGVYNEQFF
CDR3 DNA: TGCGCCAGCACCTATGCCGGACTAGCGGGAGTCTACAATGAGCAGTTCTTC

J gene: TRBJ2-1
D gene: NA
clone size: NA
V gene: TRBV9
CDR3 protein: CASSWTENEQFF
CDR3 DNA: TGTGCCAGCTCTTGGACAGAGAATGAGCAGTTCTTC

J gene: TRBJ2-7
D gene: NA
clone size: once
V gene: TRBV6-5
CDR3 protein: CASSLGGTYEQYF
CDR3 DNA: TGTGCCAGCAGTTTAGGGGGAACCTACGAGCAGTACTTC

J gene: TRBJ2-1
D gene: TRBD2
clone size: NA
V gene: TRBV5-4
CDR3 protein: CASSLPSGNNEQFF
CDR3 DNA: TGTGCCAGCAGCTTGCCTAGCGGGAACAATGAGCAGTTCTTC

J gene: TRBJ2-2
D gene: NA
clone size: NA
V gene: TRBV2
CDR3 protein: CASSEVGPGELFF
CDR3 DNA: TGTGCCAGCAGTGAAGTGGGCCCTGGGGAGCTGTTTTTT

J gene: TRBJ2-4
D gene: TRBD2
clone size: NA
V gene: TRBV10-3
CDR3 protein: CAISDGGDLTVNIQYF
CDR3 DNA: TGTGCCATCAGTGATGGGGGGGACTTGACTGTAAACATTCAGTACTTC

J gene: TRBJ2-4
D gene: TRBD1
clone size: NA
V gene: TRBV19
CDR3 protein: CASRGTERSKNIQYF
CDR3 DNA: TGTGCCAGTAGGGGGACAGAACGATCCAAAAACATTCAGTACTTC

J gene: TRBJ2-5
D gene: NA
clone size: NA
V gene: TRBV5-1
CDR3 protein: CASSLGTAGLTAETQYF
CDR3 DNA: TGCGCCAGCAGCTTGGGGACGGCAGGGTTAACAGCGGAGACCCAGTACTTC

J gene: TRBJ1-2
D gene: NA
clone size: NA
V gene: TRBV28
CDR3 protein: CASGRMWSRGYGYTF
CDR3 DNA: TGTGCCAGCGGACGTATGTGGAGCCGGGGCTATGGCTACACCTTC

J gene: TRBJ2-5
D gene: TRBD1
clone size: NA
V gene: TRBV11-3
CDR3 protein: CASSSIPRDRFFDKTQYF
CDR3 DNA: TGTGCCAGCAGCTCAATCCCCCGGGACAGGTTTTTCGACAAGACCCAGTACTTC

J gene: TRBJ1-2
D gene: TRBD1
clone size: NA
V gene: TRBV9
CDR3 protein: CASSQGQVVYGYTF
CDR3 DNA: TGTGCCAGCAGCCAGGGACAGGTTGTCTATGGCTACACCTTC

J gene: TRBJ1-2
D gene: NA
clone size: NA
V gene: TRBV6-1
CDR3 protein: CASSEYGGSHYGYTF
CDR3 DNA: TGTGCCAGCAGTGAATACGGGGGTTCTCACTATGGCTACACCTTC

J gene: TRBJ1-6
D gene: NA
clone size: once
V gene: TRBV28
CDR3 protein: CASSLWTDDGSPLHF
CDR3 DNA: TGTGCCAGCAGTTTATGGACAGATGATGGTTCACCCCTCCACTTT

J gene: TRBJ2-1
D gene: TRBD2
clone size: NA
V gene: TRBV25-1
CDR3 protein: CASSEGTSIANEQFF
CDR3 DNA: TGTGCCAGCAGTGAGGGGACTAGCATAGCCAATGAGCAGTTCTTC

J gene: TRBJ2-3
D gene: NA
clone size: NA
V gene: TRBV13
CDR3 protein: CASSLVASTDTQYF
CDR3 DNA: TGTGCCAGCAGCTTAGTGGCCAGCACAGATACGCAGTATTTT

J gene: TRBJ2-5
D gene: NA
clone size: NA
V gene: TRBV7-3
CDR3 protein: CASSLVGIRGETQYF
CDR3 DNA: TGTGCCAGCAGCTTAGTAGGGATTCGGGGGGAGACCCAGTACTTC

J gene: TRBJ1-5
D gene: TRBD1
clone size: NA
V gene: TRBV7-8
CDR3 protein: CASSPQGGAGQPQHF
CDR3 DNA: TGTGCCAGCAGCCCCCAAGGGGGCGCGGGGCAGCCCCAGCATTTT

J gene: TRBJ2-1
D gene: TRBD2
clone size: NA
V gene: TRBV10-3
CDR3 protein: CAISENVGTSGSDEQFF
CDR3 DNA: TGTGCCATCAGTGAGAACGTTGGGACTAGCGGGAGCGATGAGCAGTTCTTC

J gene: TRBJ2-2
D gene: NA
clone size: NA
V gene: TRBV7-3
CDR3 protein: CASSLDPGSGELFF
CDR3 DNA: TGTGCCAGCAGCTTAGACCCCGGGTCCGGGGAGCTGTTTTTT

J gene: TRBJ1-6
D gene: NA
clone size: NA
V gene: TRBV28
CDR3 protein: CASSSGALNSPLHF
CDR3 DNA: TGTGCCAGCAGCTCAGGGGCCTTAAATTCACCCCTCCACTTT

J gene: TRBJ1-4
D gene: NA
clone size: few
V gene: TRBV18
CDR3 protein: CASSPGHLREKLFF
CDR3 DNA: TGTGCCAGCTCTCCCGGACACTTGCGGGAAAAACTGTTTTTT

J gene: TRBJ2-7
D gene: TRBD2
clone size: NA
V gene: TRBV13
CDR3 protein: CASSLVRSGMAYEQYF
CDR3 DNA: TGTGCCAGCAGCTTGGTTCGTAGCGGGATGGCCTACGAGCAGTACTTC

J gene: TRBJ1-4
D gene: NA
clone size: NA
V gene: TRBV28
CDR3 protein: CASSLRATNEKLFF
CDR3 DNA: TGTGCCAGCAGTTTACGAGCAACTAATGAAAAACTGTTTTTT